These T cell receptor beta chains were read from a single sample in a study of OX40 agonist ivuxolimab in advanced cancers. The data were produced by immunoSEQ multiplex PCR, yet TCRdb's version contains in-frame clones alone and is incomplete. The data hold 55,000 to 80,000 clones, with about 89% observed a single time. Here the sequenced sample was CD4+ or CD8+ T cells sorted from blood, taken in a trial of the OX40 agonist ivuxolimab. These receptors came from an adult with an advanced solid tumor such as melanoma, head and neck, liver or kidney cancer. Both conserved end residues are part of each CDR3. The order of the fields is V gene, J gene, clone size, D gene, CDR3 DNA, CDR3 protein. The D gene is left open where the match is weak. Size is omitted from some rows. Given values are once, few, many or a class for expanded clones.

v_call: TRBV5-6
j_call: TRBJ2-7
clone_size: NA
d_call: TRBD2
cdr3_nt: TGTGCCAGCAGCTTGTCGGGGGGAGCTTTTCAGTACTTC
cdr3_aa: CASSLSGGAFQYF

v_call: TRBV11-2
j_call: TRBJ2-5
clone_size: NA
d_call: NA
cdr3_nt: TGTGCCAGCAGCTTAGATGGGATAAAGACGGGTGTAAGAAGAGAGACCCAGTACTTC
cdr3_aa: CASSLDGIKTGVRRETQYF

v_call: TRBV29-1
j_call: TRBJ2-3
clone_size: NA
d_call: TRBD2
cdr3_nt: TGCAGCGTTGAAAGAACTAGCGGGAGTGGGACAGATACGCAGTATTTT
cdr3_aa: CSVERTSGSGTDTQYF

v_call: TRBV28
j_call: TRBJ2-5
clone_size: few
d_call: NA
cdr3_nt: TGTGCCAGCAGTTTTTCGGAGACCCAGTACTTC
cdr3_aa: CASSFSETQYF

v_call: TRBV4-1
j_call: TRBJ1-3
clone_size: once
d_call: NA
cdr3_nt: TGCGCCAGCAGCCAAGACCAGTCTGTTGGCACCATATATTTT
cdr3_aa: CASSQDQSVGTIYF

v_call: TRBV7-9
j_call: TRBJ2-1
clone_size: once
d_call: NA
cdr3_nt: TGTGCCAGCAGCTTATCGCGGGGCCCATACAATGAGCAGTTCTTC
cdr3_aa: CASSLSRGPYNEQFF

v_call: TRBV28
j_call: TRBJ2-7
clone_size: few
d_call: NA
cdr3_nt: TGTGCCAGCAGTTTATCTGTAGGGTTGGGGAGCCTAACCTACGAGCAGTACTTC
cdr3_aa: CASSLSVGLGSLTYEQYF

v_call: TRBV19
j_call: TRBJ1-2
clone_size: NA
d_call: NA
cdr3_nt: TGTGCCACCTCGAAGGTCGGGTATGGCTACACCTTC
cdr3_aa: CATSKVGYGYTF

v_call: TRBV6-5
j_call: TRBJ2-3
clone_size: NA
d_call: TRBD1
cdr3_nt: TGTGCCAGCAGTTCCGACAGGGGTAGCACAGATACGCAGTATTTT
cdr3_aa: CASSSDRGSTDTQYF

v_call: TRBV6-5
j_call: TRBJ1-2
clone_size: NA
d_call: NA
cdr3_nt: TGTGCCAGCAGTTACTCACTGGGGGCTCGTGGCTACACCTTC
cdr3_aa: CASSYSLGARGYTF

v_call: TRBV19
j_call: TRBJ2-1
clone_size: NA
d_call: NA
cdr3_nt: TGTGCCAGTAGTATCCAGGATTTTAGAGAGCAGTTCTTC
cdr3_aa: CASSIQDFREQFF

v_call: TRBV6-6
j_call: TRBJ1-5
clone_size: NA
d_call: NA
cdr3_nt: TGTGCCAGCAGACCCGGACGTAGCAATCAGCCCCAGCATTTT
cdr3_aa: CASRPGRSNQPQHF

v_call: TRBV11-2
j_call: TRBJ1-1
clone_size: NA
d_call: TRBD1
cdr3_nt: TGTGCCAGCAGCTTGGGCGTGGGACAGGGAGGCGCTTGGAACACTGAAGCTTTCTTT
cdr3_aa: CASSLGVGQGGAWNTEAFF

v_call: TRBV6-1
j_call: TRBJ1-3
clone_size: few
d_call: NA
cdr3_nt: TGTGCCAGCAGTGGGGGGACTACGGGAGGAAACACCATATATTTT
cdr3_aa: CASSGGTTGGNTIYF

v_call: TRBV6-1
j_call: TRBJ2-7
clone_size: NA
d_call: NA
cdr3_nt: TGTGCCAGCAGTTGGGCGGCCTCCTACGAGCAGTACTTC
cdr3_aa: CASSWAASYEQYF

v_call: TRBV10-3
j_call: TRBJ2-3
clone_size: NA
d_call: NA
cdr3_nt: TGTGCCATCCGCGCGGCTTGGGAAGATACGCAGTATTTT
cdr3_aa: CAIRAAWEDTQYF

v_call: TRBV6-6
j_call: TRBJ2-5
clone_size: NA
d_call: NA
cdr3_nt: TGTGCCAGCAGTTACTCGTCGGGTCTCCAAGAGACCCAGTACTTC
cdr3_aa: CASSYSSGLQETQYF

v_call: TRBV6-5
j_call: TRBJ1-3
clone_size: NA
d_call: TRBD1
cdr3_nt: TGTGCCAGCAGTTCTACGGACAGGGGCTTCATATATTTT
cdr3_aa: CASSSTDRGFIYF

v_call: TRBV9
j_call: TRBJ1-5
clone_size: NA
d_call: NA
cdr3_nt: TGTGCCAGCAGCGTAGGCGGGGAGCAGCCCCAGCATTTT
cdr3_aa: CASSVGGEQPQHF

v_call: TRBV11-2
j_call: TRBJ2-1
clone_size: NA
d_call: TRBD2
cdr3_nt: TGTGCCAGCAGCTACTACCGCGGGGGGAACTACAATGAGCAGTTCTTC
cdr3_aa: CASSYYRGGNYNEQFF

v_call: TRBV10-3
j_call: TRBJ1-6
clone_size: NA
d_call: NA
cdr3_nt: TGTGCCATCAGTGGAAGAGGGGCTACGGATTCACCCCTCCACTTT
cdr3_aa: CAISGRGATDSPLHF

v_call: TRBV5-1
j_call: TRBJ2-7
clone_size: NA
d_call: TRBD1
cdr3_nt: TGCGCCAGCAGCACCGGACAGGGAACCTACGAGCAGTACTTC
cdr3_aa: CASSTGQGTYEQYF

v_call: TRBV7-9
j_call: TRBJ2-1
clone_size: NA
d_call: NA
cdr3_nt: TGTGCCAGCAGCGCGTACAATGAGCAGTTCTTC
cdr3_aa: CASSAYNEQFF

v_call: TRBV9
j_call: TRBJ1-1
clone_size: NA
d_call: NA
cdr3_nt: TGTGCCAGCAGCGTAGACTTCACAGAGGCAGGGGCTTTCTTT
cdr3_aa: CASSVDFTEAGAFF

v_call: TRBV6-5
j_call: TRBJ1-1
clone_size: NA
d_call: TRBD1
cdr3_nt: TGTGCCAGCAGTCCAGGGGGCCTGAACACTGAAGCTTTCTTT
cdr3_aa: CASSPGGLNTEAFF

v_call: TRBV4-2
j_call: TRBJ2-1
clone_size: NA
d_call: NA
cdr3_nt: TGTGCCAGCAGCCTAGACCCCTCGACGGGAGATGAGCAGTTCTTC
cdr3_aa: CASSLDPSTGDEQFF

v_call: TRBV18
j_call: TRBJ2-1
clone_size: once
d_call: NA
cdr3_nt: TGTGCCAGCTCACCTAGGAACAGGGAGGAGCAGTTCTTC
cdr3_aa: CASSPRNREEQFF

v_call: TRBV28
j_call: TRBJ2-7
clone_size: NA
d_call: NA
cdr3_nt: TGTGCCAGCAGTTTAAACAGACCCGGGTCCTACGAGCAGTACTTC
cdr3_aa: CASSLNRPGSYEQYF

v_call: TRBV6-9
j_call: TRBJ2-3
clone_size: NA
d_call: TRBD1
cdr3_nt: TGTGCCAGCAGTTACTTACCACCGGGACAGGGGGCAAATACGCAGTATTTT
cdr3_aa: CASSYLPPGQGANTQYF

v_call: TRBV6-5
j_call: TRBJ2-3
clone_size: NA
d_call: NA
cdr3_nt: TGTGCCAGCAGTTACTCTTCCCTAGGGACAGATACGCAGTATTTT
cdr3_aa: CASSYSSLGTDTQYF

v_call: TRBV7-9
j_call: TRBJ2-7
clone_size: NA
d_call: NA
cdr3_nt: TGTGCCAGCAGCTTAAAAGGGTTCGAGCAGTACTTC
cdr3_aa: CASSLKGFEQYF

v_call: TRBV30
j_call: TRBJ2-7
clone_size: NA
d_call: NA
cdr3_nt: TGTGCCTGGAGTCCAGGGAGTTTCTACGAGCAGTACTTC
cdr3_aa: CAWSPGSFYEQYF

v_call: TRBV20-1
j_call: TRBJ2-7
clone_size: NA
d_call: NA
cdr3_nt: TGCAGTGCTAGAGCCCTAACGGAGCAGTACTTC
cdr3_aa: CSARALTEQYF

v_call: TRBV27
j_call: TRBJ1-1
clone_size: NA
d_call: NA
cdr3_nt: TGTGCCAGCAGTAGCGCCGGGACAAATATGAACACTGAAGCTTTCTTT
cdr3_aa: CASSSAGTNMNTEAFF

v_call: TRBV7-9
j_call: TRBJ1-1
clone_size: once
d_call: NA
cdr3_nt: TGTGCCAGCAGCCCTAGACAGGAGATAAGCACTGAAGCTTTCTTT
cdr3_aa: CASSPRQEISTEAFF

v_call: TRBV7-8
j_call: TRBJ2-3
clone_size: NA
d_call: NA
cdr3_nt: TGTGCCAGCCGCCTGGCAGAAACGGATACGCAGTATTTT
cdr3_aa: CASRLAETDTQYF

v_call: TRBV5-1
j_call: TRBJ1-4
clone_size: NA
d_call: TRBD1
cdr3_nt: TGCGCCAGCAGCTTAGGGACAGGGGGCGCTTATGAAAAACTGTTTTTT
cdr3_aa: CASSLGTGGAYEKLFF

v_call: TRBV29-1
j_call: TRBJ1-1
clone_size: few
d_call: TRBD1
cdr3_nt: TGCAGCGCGAGACAGGGTCCCACTGAAGCTTTCTTT
cdr3_aa: CSARQGPTEAFF

v_call: TRBV2
j_call: TRBJ1-2
clone_size: NA
d_call: TRBD1
cdr3_nt: TGTGCCAGCCAAACCGCGGAGGGGGCTTACTATGGCTACACCTTC
cdr3_aa: CASQTAEGAYYGYTF

v_call: TRBV6-6
j_call: TRBJ2-3
clone_size: NA
d_call: NA
cdr3_nt: TGTGCCAGCAGTTCTATATGGGGCAGGGGAACAGATACGCAGTATTTT
cdr3_aa: CASSSIWGRGTDTQYF

v_call: TRBV9
j_call: TRBJ1-5
clone_size: NA
d_call: NA
cdr3_nt: TGTGCCAGCAGCGTAGATGGTAGCAATCAGCCCCAGCATTTT
cdr3_aa: CASSVDGSNQPQHF